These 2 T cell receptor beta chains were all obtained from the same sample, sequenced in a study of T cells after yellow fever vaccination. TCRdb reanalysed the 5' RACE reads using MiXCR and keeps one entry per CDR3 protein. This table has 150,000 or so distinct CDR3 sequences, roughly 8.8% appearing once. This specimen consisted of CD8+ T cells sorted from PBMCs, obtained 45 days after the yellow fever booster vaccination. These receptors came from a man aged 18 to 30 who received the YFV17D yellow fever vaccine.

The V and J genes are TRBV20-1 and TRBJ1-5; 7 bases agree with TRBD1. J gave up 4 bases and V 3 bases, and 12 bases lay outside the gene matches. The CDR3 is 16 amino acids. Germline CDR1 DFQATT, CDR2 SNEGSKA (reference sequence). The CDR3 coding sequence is TGCAGTGCTAGGGGAAACAGGGGTTTTGGGAATCAGCCCCAGCATTTT. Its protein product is CSARGNRGFGNQPQHF.

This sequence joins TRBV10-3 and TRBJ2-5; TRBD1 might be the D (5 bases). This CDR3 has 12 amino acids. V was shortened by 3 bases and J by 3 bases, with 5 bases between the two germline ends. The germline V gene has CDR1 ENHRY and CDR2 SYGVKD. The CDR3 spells CAISEQEETQYF. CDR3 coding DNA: TGTGCCATCAGTGAACAGGAAGAGACCCAGTACTTC.